This T cell receptor beta chain is drawn from a study of CD8 T cells in Susac syndrome. Points from the study as a whole: The study conceded that its TCR sequencing and HLA analysis involved relatively few individuals.

After extraction with the RNeasy kit, roughly 0.5 to 1 ug of the RNA was reverse transcribed using random hexamers. A multiplex approach, immunoSEQ multiplex PCR, amplified TCR beta CDR3 across 54 Vbeta and 13 Jbeta. From the immunoSEQ multiplex PCR reads, TCRdb called clonotypes with MiXCR, one entry per CDR3 protein. The sample gives about 120,000 distinct CDR3 sequences, about 90% of which show up once; around 0.12% is in the top ten. There are 14 residues in the CDR3. Per germline, CDR1 MNHEY and CDR2 SMNVEV (reference sequence). Trimming at V came to 3 bases and at J to 1 base, leaving 2 bases not matched to a gene. With regard to this clonotype: Its antigen is not identified.

It was healthy donors who served as the controls, matched for age and sex. The chain uses TRBV27 and TRBJ1-1, with 7 nucleotides matching TRBD1. The source is a human donor in good health. Sequencing was carried out using CD8+ T cells from PBMCs. DNA for the CDR3: TGTGCCAGCAGTTTTACAGGGGAGAACACTGAAGCTTTCTTT. It encodes CASSFTGENTEAFF.